This T cell receptor beta chain was documented in a study of T cell changes during pregnancy in multiple sclerosis. Assay used: immunoSEQ multiplex PCR; TCRdb lists only in-frame clones, some missing. The data hold 40,000 to 45,000 clones, with 80% to 95% observed a single time. The clonotype originates from a female donor with multiple sclerosis, enrolled in a pregnancy study. Sample: CD4+ T cells from peripheral blood mononuclear cells, taken before pregnancy.

The CDR3 DNA reads TGTGCCAGCAGTCCTACCTCTGGGGCCAACGTCCTGACTTTC. Its translation is CASSPTSGANVLTF. This chain links TRBV6-1 with TRBJ2-6; D gene uncertain. V was pared by 5 bases and J by 0 bases, with 5 bases between. The CDR3 length is 14 residues. Germline V gives CDR1 MNHNS, CDR2 SASEGT.